This T cell receptor beta chain appears in the sequencing data of a study of T-cell reconstitution after alpha-beta-depleted transplantation in children. Unique molecular identifiers tagged the TCRbeta library. TCRdb ran MiXCR on the PCR reads and lists one entry per CDR3 protein. Of just over 350,000 distinct CDR3 sequences in the sample, less than 15% are singletons; the top ten hold roughly 4.5%. Per germline, CDR1 MGHDK and CDR2 SYGVNS. V shed 2 bases and J shed 1 base, with 8 bases lying between them. The CDR3 totals 14 residues. This clonotype was picked up a small number of times. This clonotype originated in a human donor who donated a stem cell graft to a child with Fanconi anemia. J is TRBJ2-5 and V is TRBV25-1; D gene unclear. Sequences were derived from PBMCs, sampled from the stem cell graft. CDR3 amino acids: CASSEPAVQETQYF. CDR3 DNA: TGTGCCAGCAGTGAACCGGCAGTCCAAGAGACCCAGTACTTC.